Listed below are T cell receptor beta chains from one sample, sequenced in a study of preoperative IRX-2 immunotherapy in early breast cancer. Sequencing was performed with immunoSEQ multiplex PCR; in TCRdb, only in-frame clones are kept and a portion is missing. The sample lists 20,000 to 30,000 clones; 85% to 90% were seen once. This specimen was tumor tissue, taken after IRX-2 immunotherapy. The source of these receptors is a human donor with breast cancer. CDR3s include the opening cysteine and the closing phenylalanine or tryptophan. A D gene is named only where the DNA matches it firmly. A row's size may be missing; if present it is once, few, many or a size class.

>TRBV11-2|-|14|TRBJ1-2|-
TGTGCCAGCAGCAAGACACCTAGTCTGTCCGGCTACACCTTC
CASSKTPSLSGYTF
>TRBV28|TRBD1|14|TRBJ1-4|-
TGTGCCAGCAGTAGACAGGGAGTTGGGGAAAAACTGTTTTTT
CASSRQGVGEKLFF
>TRBV2|TRBD1|16|TRBJ1-3|once
TGTGCCAGCAGCGTAGGACAGGGGAAATCTGGAAACACCATATATTTT
CASSVGQGKSGNTIYF
>TRBV9|-|15|TRBJ1-2|-
TGTGCCAGCAGCGTCGATGGACATTCTATGGTGGGCTACACCTTC
CASSVDGHSMVGYTF
>TRBV5-4|-|14|TRBJ1-2|-
TGTGCCAGCAGCCAAGAACAGGGAAACTATGGCTACACCTTC
CASSQEQGNYGYTF
>TRBV6-5|TRBD1|15|TRBJ1-5|-
TGTGCCAGCAGTTACGGGACAGGGTCCAATCAGCCCCAGCATTTT
CASSYGTGSNQPQHF
>TRBV6-1|TRBD2|15|TRBJ2-7|-
TGTGCCAGCACCCGAAGCCCGGGACTAGCGGTCGAGCAGTACTTC
CASTRSPGLAVEQYF
>TRBV7-6|-|14|TRBJ1-4|-
TGTGCCAGCAGCTTAACGTCTCAGCTTGAAAAACTGTTTTTT
CASSLTSQLEKLFF
>TRBV23-1|-|12|TRBJ2-7|-
TGCGCCAGCAGTCAATTTGGACTTCACCCGTACTTC
CASSQFGLHPYF
>TRBV29-1|-|13|TRBJ1-5|-
TGCAGCGTCGCCAGAGGGCAGAGGGAGCCCCAGCATTTT
CSVARGQREPQHF
>TRBV11-2|-|15|TRBJ2-1|-
TGTGCCAGCAGCTTAGAATGGGACAACTACAATGAGCAGTTCTTC
CASSLEWDNYNEQFF
>TRBV6-5|TRBD2|15|TRBJ2-3|once
TGTGCCAGCAGTTACGTACTAGCGGGGAAAGATACGCAGTATTTT
CASSYVLAGKDTQYF
>TRBV5-1|TRBD2|16|TRBJ2-3|-
TGCGCCAGCAGCTTGGCTCGACTAGCGGGGGTAGATACGCAGTATTTT
CASSLARLAGVDTQYF
>TRBV6-5|TRBD2|13|TRBJ2-3|-
TGTGCCAGCAGCGACCGGGGGGGAGATACGCAGTATTTT
CASSDRGGDTQYF
>TRBV5-1|TRBD1|15|TRBJ1-4|-
TGCGCCAGCAGCCCGATGGGGGACAGGGCAGAAAAACTGTTTTTT
CASSPMGDRAEKLFF
>TRBV5-5|-|15|TRBJ2-6|once
TGTGCCAGCACCTTGGCTTCCTGGGGGGCCAACGTCCTGACTTTC
CASTLASWGANVLTF
>TRBV14|-|14|TRBJ2-1|-
TGTGCCAGCAGCCAAGCCACCCGGCGAGGTGAGCAGTTCTTC
CASSQATRRGEQFF
>TRBV28|-|12|TRBJ2-5|-
TGTGCCAGCAATCTAGGGAGGGAGACCCAGTACTTC
CASNLGRETQYF
>TRBV19|TRBD1|16|TRBJ2-7|-
TGTGCCAGTAGTCTTCCCGGGACAGGGGGAACGATCGAGCAGTACTTC
CASSLPGTGGTIEQYF
>TRBV29-1|TRBD1|16|TRBJ2-3|-
TGCAGCGTTGCAGAGGGACAGCGAGATAGCACAGATACGCAGTATTTT
CSVAEGQRDSTDTQYF
>TRBV5-1|TRBD1|16|TRBJ1-3|-
TGCGCCAGCAGTCTTAGACAGGGAGTGACTGGAAACACCATATATTTT
CASSLRQGVTGNTIYF
>TRBV27|-|16|TRBJ1-1|once
TGTGCCAGCAGTTCTGCTTTTGGTGCCAAGGGCACTGAAGCTTTCTTT
CASSSAFGAKGTEAFF
>TRBV28|-|17|TRBJ1-4|-
TGTGCCAGCAGTTATGGCGCATTATCAGGGACCGGAGAAAAACTGTTTTTT
CASSYGALSGTGEKLFF
>TRBV4-1|-|18|TRBJ2-6|-
TGCGCCAGCAGCCCGACGTGGGTGGGGGTCTCTGGGGCCAACGTCCTGACTTTC
CASSPTWVGVSGANVLTF
>TRBV6-1|-|16|TRBJ2-7|-
TGTGCCAGCAGTGAAGCAGGACAGTTTGGGAGTTACGAGCAGTACTTC
CASSEAGQFGSYEQYF
>TRBV5-6|TRBD1|15|TRBJ1-2|-
TGTGCCAGCAGCTTGCAGCGGGACAGGGGCTATGGCTACACCTTC
CASSLQRDRGYGYTF
>TRBV19|-|12|TRBJ1-2|-
TGTGCCAGTAGTACCCAGAATTATGGCTACACCTTC
CASSTQNYGYTF
>TRBV5-1|-|15|TRBJ2-7|-
TGCGCCAGCAGCTTGTTCTTGCGGGGCTCCTACGAGCAGTACTTC
CASSLFLRGSYEQYF
>TRBV5-1|TRBD1|16|TRBJ2-1|-
TGCGCCAGCAGCTTGGTGTGGGACAGGGTCAGCAATGAGCAGTTCTTC
CASSLVWDRVSNEQFF
>TRBV5-8|-|14|TRBJ1-5|-
TGTGCCAGCAGCTTTACAGGAAATAATCAGCCCCAGCATTTT
CASSFTGNNQPQHF
>TRBV12-5|-|11|TRBJ1-1|-
TGTGCTAGTGGTTTGAACACTGAAGCTTTCTTT
CASGLNTEAFF
>TRBV9|TRBD2|14|TRBJ2-2|-
TGTGCCAGTTCTAGCGGGGGGGCCGGCGGGGAGCTGTTTTTT
CASSSGGAGGELFF
>TRBV5-1|-|17|TRBJ1-2|-
TGCGCCAGCAGCCTACCTGGTGCAGGGCTGTCAGACTATGGCTACACCTTC
CASSLPGAGLSDYGYTF
>TRBV6-1|-|15|TRBJ2-2|-
TGTGCCAGCAGTTTCTTAAACAGGGACGGCGGGGAGCTGTTTTTT
CASSFLNRDGGELFF
>TRBV19|TRBD1|15|TRBJ1-5|-
TGTGCCAGTAGTCAGAGGGGGCGCGGCAATCAGCCCCAGCATTTT
CASSQRGRGNQPQHF
>TRBV4-1|-|16|TRBJ1-1|-
TGCGCCAGCAGCCAATCCTGGGGGGCAGGGAGGGGTGAAGCTTTCTTT
CASSQSWGAGRGEAFF
>TRBV28|TRBD1|14|TRBJ1-1|-
TGTGCCAGCAGTTCAGGGGGGACGTACACTGAAGCTTTCTTT
CASSSGGTYTEAFF
>TRBV4-1|-|14|TRBJ2-3|-
TGCGCCAGCAGCCAACTCAGCCGCACAGATACGCAGTATTTT
CASSQLSRTDTQYF
>TRBV10-3|TRBD1|16|TRBJ1-1|-
TGTGCCATCAGAGACAGGGAACTCCTTATGAACACTGAAGCTTTCTTT
CAIRDRELLMNTEAFF
>TRBV6-1|-|14|TRBJ1-5|-
TGTGCCAGCACGGGCAGTCATAGCAATCAGCCCCAGCATTTT
CASTGSHSNQPQHF
>TRBV29-1|-|12|TRBJ2-7|-
TGCAGCGCCGGTGGAGGGGGGTACGAGCAGTACTTC
CSAGGGGYEQYF
>TRBV13|-|12|TRBJ1-2|-
TGTGCCAGCAGTCCAGGGGTCTTTGGCTACACCTTC
CASSPGVFGYTF
>TRBV19|-|11|TRBJ1-2|-
TGTGCCAGTAGCAGGGACTATGGCTACACCTTC
CASSRDYGYTF
>TRBV5-1|-|14|TRBJ2-5|-
TGCGCCAGCAGCTTAGGGACTCGGAAAGGGTCCCAGTACTTC
CASSLGTRKGSQYF
>TRBV7-9|TRBD1|15|TRBJ1-1|-
TGTGCCAGCAGCCCACGACAGGGGTCGAACACTGAAGCTTTCTTT
CASSPRQGSNTEAFF
>TRBV6-5|-|16|TRBJ2-2|few
TGTGCCAGCAGTTACACAGTGGGGGGTAATACCGGGGAGCTGTTTTTT
CASSYTVGGNTGELFF
>TRBV7-9|TRBD1|15|TRBJ2-7|-
TGTGCCAGCAGCCCGAGAGGGACAGGGGCCTACGAGCAGTACTTC
CASSPRGTGAYEQYF
>TRBV7-8|-|15|TRBJ2-1|-
TGTGCCAGCAGCTTAGCTACAACCCGTTACAATGAGCAGTTCTTC
CASSLATTRYNEQFF
>TRBV29-1|-|14|TRBJ1-1|-
TGCAGTGGCAGGGCAGGGAGGGCGGACACTGAAGCTTTCTTT
CSGRAGRADTEAFF
>TRBV4-1|-|13|TRBJ2-4|-
TGCGCCAGCAGCCAAGATTATCCCAGGGTACAGTACTTC
CASSQDYPRVQYF